Presented here are 24 T cell receptor beta chains from one specimen sequenced in a study of sequential checkpoint blockade in melanoma. This table comes from immunoSEQ multiplex PCR, and its TCRdb copy is limited to in-frame clones, with some not included. Of fewer than 25,000 clones listed, 75% to 90% are singletons. As for treatment: randomized to nivolumab then ipilimumab (arm A) or the reverse (arm B). Material: CD8+ T cells sorted from blood (inferred from file names), obtained from a patient given nivolumab and ipilimumab in sequence. The origin of the receptors is a human donor with melanoma.

The V and J genes are TRBV27 and TRBJ2-1; tentatively, D is TRBD2 (8 bases). The V end lost 7 bases, the J end lost 7 bases, and 20 bases lay between the germline ends. There are 15 residues in the CDR3. CDR1 and CDR2 from the germline V gene are MNHEY and SMNVEV (reference sequence). In nucleotides, the CDR3 is TGTGCCAGCACCGAGGGGGCGGGAGGTGGGAATGAGCAGTTCTTC. It is translated as CASTEGAGGGNEQFF.

The V gene is TRBV7-8, the J gene TRBJ1-2, with 8 bases that match TRBD1. In germline, CDR1 is SGHVS, CDR2 FQNEAQ. CDR3 length: 15 residues. Losses at the gene ends were 4 bases for V and 4 bases for J; bases not matched to a gene: 8. The CDR3: CASSWGAGGSYGYTF. In DNA form, the CDR3 reads TGTGCCAGCAGCTGGGGCGCAGGGGGCAGCTATGGCTACACCTTC.

This clone was counted once. The chain uses TRBV5-1 and TRBJ1-1, with 10 bases identical to TRBD1. CDR1 and CDR2 (germline): SGHRS, YFSETQ. The CDR3 has 16 amino acids. Losses at the gene ends were 4 bases for V and 6 bases for J; bases not matched to a gene: 12. CDR3 amino acids: CASSPGGTGDWAEAFF. CDR3 in DNA: TGCGCCAGCAGCCCGGGGGGGACAGGGGATTGGGCTGAAGCTTTCTTT.

The chain has TRBV6-1 and TRBJ2-3, with TRBD1 matching 10 bases. In germline, CDR1 is MNHNS, CDR2 SASEGT. V gave up 3 bases and J gave up 5 bases; unmatched junction bases: 5. This CDR3 comprises 15 residues. CDR3 loop: CASSDGTGAGDTQYF. In nucleotides, the CDR3 is TGTGCCAGCAGTGATGGGACAGGGGCGGGAGATACGCAGTATTTT.

The chain combines TRBV4-3 with TRBJ2-5; 7 bases align to TRBD2. Germline lookup yields CDR1 LGHNA and CDR2 YSLEER. The V segment lost 2 bases and the J segment 7 bases; nucleotides outside the gene matches: 7. The CDR3 runs to 14 residues. In DNA, the CDR3 is TGCGCCAGCAGCCAATTTGAATCGGGAGGGACCCAGTACTTC. The encoded protein is CASSQFESGGTQYF.

The chain combines TRBV28 with TRBJ2-6; D is possibly TRBD2 (7 bases). Between the trimmed V and J ends, which lost 3 bases and 2 bases, there was a span of 17 bases. The CDR3 sequence is 18 residues long. Germline-derived CDR1 and CDR2 are MDHEN and SYDVKM. CDR3 DNA: TGTGCCAGCAGTTTCTCGGCGGGGGCCAAGACTGGGGCCAACGTCCTGACTTTC. Protein sequence: CASSFSAGAKTGANVLTF.

The V gene is TRBV13, the J gene TRBJ2-1, with D perhaps TRBD2 (6 bases). In germline, CDR1 is PRHDT, CDR2 FYEKMQ (reference sequence). This CDR3 spans 16 amino acids. Trimming removed 6 bases at V and 0 bases at J, with 15 bases between. The CDR3 nucleotides read TGTGCCAGCAGAATACTAGCTCAGAGCTCCTACAATGAGCAGTTCTTC. Translated: CASRILAQSSYNEQFF.

This chain connects TRBV7-9 to TRBJ1-2; 8 nucleotides line up with TRBD1. CDR1 is SEHNR and CDR2 is FQNEAQ in the germline V gene (reference sequence). V trimming: 2 bases; J trimming: 3 bases; junction bases outside the gene matches: 2. This CDR3 contains 14 residues. CDR3 nucleotide sequence: TGTGCCAGCAGCTTAACAGGGGGTTACTATGGCTACACCTTC. This gives the protein CASSLTGGYYGYTF.

This clone has more than one count but fewer than ten. V and J are TRBV6-6 and TRBJ1-1, with a weak D call TRBD1 (6 bases). The CDR3 runs to 13 residues. Germline V CDR1 and CDR2: MNHNY, SVGAGI (reference sequence). Trimming removed 7 bases from V and 11 bases from J, with 20 bases in between. The CDR3 sequence is CASTAGGDGRAFF. The DNA of the CDR3 is TGTGCCAGCACCGCGGGGGGCGATGGTAGGGCTTTCTTT.

This sequence joins TRBV7-9 and TRBJ1-5, with D perhaps matching TRBD1 (5 bases). V was pared by 1 base and J by 1 base, with 14 bases between. Germline V gene lookup returns CDR1 SEHNR and CDR2 FQNEAQ (reference sequence). The CDR3 consists of 17 residues. The CDR3 here is CASSLDAEWGSNQPQHF. The CDR3 nucleotides read TGTGCCAGCAGCTTAGATGCGGAGTGGGGCAGCAATCAGCCCCAGCATTTT.

The chain is built from TRBV9 and TRBJ2-7; maybe TRBD1 (5 bases). The germline V and J ends were trimmed by 3 bases and 3 bases, with 10 bases remaining between them. CDR3 length equals 13 residues. CDR1 is SGDLS and CDR2 is YYNGEE in the germline V gene. CDR3 coding DNA: TGTGCCAGCAGCGAGGGGCTGGTCTACGAGCAGTACTTC. It codes for CASSEGLVYEQYF.

V and J are TRBV6-5 and TRBJ1-2, with 10 bases matching TRBD1. The CDR3 covers 14 residues. Germline-derived CDR1 and CDR2 are MNHEY and SVGAGI. Losses at the gene ends were 2 bases for V and 6 bases for J; bases not matched to a gene: 3. Here the CDR3 DNA reads TGTGCCAGCAGTTACGGGACAGGGGCGGATGGCTACACCTTC. Protein: CASSYGTGADGYTF.

Written as DNA, the CDR3 is TGTGCCAGCGGTCAGGGAACGAACACTGAAGCTTTCTTT. This gives the protein CASGQGTNTEAFF. The rearrangement links TRBV28 to TRBJ1-1, with D tentatively TRBD1 (5 bases). The CDR3 spans 13 residues. With 8 bases removed from V and 1 base from J, the gap between germline ends came to 11 bases. Germline V gene sequence: CDR1 MDHEN, CDR2 SYDVKM.

In its sample, this clone was seen a few times. The V call is TRBV2, the J call TRBJ2-5; 10 bases are a match to TRBD1. CDR3 length: 14 residues. Germline CDR1 reads SNHLY; CDR2 reads FYNNEI. The V segment lost 7 bases and the J segment 5 bases; nucleotides outside the gene matches: 7. DNA of the CDR3: TGTGCCAGCACTCCGACAGGGGGCCGGGAGACCCAGTACTTC. Protein product: CASTPTGGRETQYF.

Here the CDR3 reads CASSSLGGDHSYEQYF. The DNA of the CDR3 is TGTGCCAGCAGCTCGTTAGGGGGGGACCACTCCTACGAGCAGTACTTC. V and J are TRBV7-9 and TRBJ2-7; D is perhaps TRBD2 (7 bases). Germline V lookup: CDR1 SEHNR, CDR2 FQNEAQ (reference sequence). CDR3 size: 16 residues. With 4 bases removed from V and 0 bases from J, the gap between germline ends came to 16 bases.

The genes are TRBV4-2 and TRBJ2-5, with TRBD2 identical over 11 bases. CDR3 length equals 20 residues. Germline CDR1 and CDR2: LGHNA and YNFKEQ. J gave up 3 bases and V 1 base, and 16 bases lay outside the gene matches. CDR3 sequence: CASSQVLRQRLGLAEETQYF. Written as DNA, the CDR3 is TGTGCCAGCAGCCAAGTACTCCGGCAGCGACTGGGACTAGCGGAAGAGACCCAGTACTTC.

The chain's CDR3 is CASSQSSASGSYNEQFF. The CDR3 DNA sequence: TGCGCCAGCAGCCAATCGTCGGCTAGCGGGAGCTACAATGAGCAGTTCTTC. The chain has TRBV4-1 and TRBJ2-1; 10 nucleotides align to TRBD2. The CDR3 is 17 residues long. Germline V gene lookup returns CDR1 MGHRA and CDR2 YSYEKL. V lost 2 bases to trimming and J lost 3 bases; unmatched junction nucleotides: 7.

This clone has just a few counts. This chain connects TRBV30 to TRBJ2-5, with D hard to call. This CDR3 comprises 15 residues. Trimming pared 1 base from V and 0 bases from J, leaving 12 bases between. Germline V gene sequence: CDR1 GTSNPN, CDR2 SVGIG (reference sequence). The CDR3 nucleotides are TGTGCCTGGAGTGAACCACTGAAGTACCAAGAGACCCAGTACTTC. It encodes CAWSEPLKYQETQYF.

V gene TRBV7-2 combines with J gene TRBJ1-1; 8 bases agree with TRBD1. The CDR3 has 14 residues. V trimming: 3 bases; J trimming: 5 bases; junction bases outside the gene matches: 5. The germline gives CDR1 SGHTA, CDR2 FQGNSA. The CDR3, as DNA: TGTGCCAGCAGCTTCGGTACAGGGGGGACTGAAGCTTTCTTT. This codes for CASSFGTGGTEAFF.

The rearrangement links TRBV6-5 to TRBJ2-3, with TRBD2 matching over 9 bases. This CDR3 spans 14 amino acids. The J segment lost 6 bases and the V segment lost 6 bases, leaving 7 bases of the junction unmatched. Per germline, CDR1 MNHEY and CDR2 SVGAGI. CDR3 in amino acids: CASSRLAALDTQYF. CDR3 nucleotides: TGTGCCAGCAGCAGACTAGCGGCCCTGGATACGCAGTATTTT.

The CDR3 DNA sequence: TGTGCCAGCAGCTTAGGGGGCGGGACAGCCGACTACGAGCAGTACTTC. Its protein product is CASSLGGGTADYEQYF. The V call is TRBV7-8, the J call TRBJ2-7; possibly TRBD1 for D (7 bases). Trimming removed 1 base at V and 3 bases at J, with 16 bases between. CDR3 size: 16 residues. The germline gives CDR1 SGHVS, CDR2 FQNEAQ. Full variable domain (rest looked up from reference TRBV7-8 and TRBJ2-7): GAGVSQSPRYKVAKRGQDVALRCDPISGHVSLFWYQQALGQGPEFLTYFQNEAQLDKSGLPSDRFFAERPEGSVSTLKIQRTQQEDSAVYLCASSLGGGTADYEQYFGPGTRLTVT.

J is TRBJ2-1 and V is TRBV2, with a weak D call TRBD1 (6 bases). The CDR3 runs to 16 residues. CDR1 SNHLY and CDR2 FYNNEI come from the germline V gene. V was clipped by 0 bases and J by 6 bases, with 15 bases between them. The CDR3 region is CASSEAGRGKLNEQFF. The DNA of the CDR3 is TGTGCCAGCAGTGAAGCGGGCAGGGGAAAACTCAATGAGCAGTTCTTC.

J is TRBJ2-5 and V is TRBV6-5, with 11 bases that match TRBD2. The CDR3 has 15 residues. Germline CDR1 MNHEY, CDR2 SVGAGI. J was trimmed by 6 bases and V by 0 bases; bases with no gene match: 3. CDR3 in DNA: TGTGCCAGCAGTTACTCCCTAGCGGGGGGACAGACCCAGTACTTC. This translates into CASSYSLAGGQTQYF.

The V and J genes are TRBV7-2 and TRBJ1-1; 9 bases align to TRBD1. This CDR3 spans 18 amino acids. With 3 bases clipped from V and 10 bases from J, the junction kept 21 bases outside the gene matches. Germline lookup yields CDR1 SGHTA and CDR2 FQGNSA. The CDR3 loop is CASSFSRADGTGQLGAFF. CDR3 nucleotides: TGTGCCAGCAGCTTCAGTAGAGCCGACGGGACAGGGCAACTAGGAGCTTTCTTT. Looking up the rest from reference TRBV7-2 and TRBJ1-1 gives the full variable domain: GAGVSQSPSNKVTEKGKDVELRCDPISGHTALYWYRQSLGQGLEFLIYFQGNSAPDKSGLPSDRFSAERTGGSVSTLTIQRTQQEDSAVYLCASSFSRADGTGQLGAFFGQGTRLTVV.